These 32 T cell receptor beta chains were all obtained from the same sample, sequenced in a study of shared clonotypes between healthy human individuals. Using immunoSEQ multiplex PCR, the repertoire was profiled, and TCRdb retains in-frame clones only, with some absent. The sample lists about 2.1 million clones, around 93% seen once, with about 1.7% in the top ten. As defined, naive CD8 cells were CD45RO-negative and positively selected for CCR7, with terminally differentiated effector memory CD45RA+ cells excluded. The sample was naive CD8+ T cells from PBMCs. Receptors were obtained from a man aged 18 to 30 in good health. Some clones in this sample may be carry-over from other donors' samples.

The table lists this clone with a count of one. The rearrangement uses TRBV6-5 and TRBJ1-4; 9 nucleotides match TRBD1. Per germline, CDR1 MNHEY and CDR2 SVGAGI. CDR3 size: 14 residues. V trimming: 7 bases; J trimming: 7 bases; junction bases outside the gene matches: 7. CDR3 sequence reads: CASTQDRGSEKLFF. The CDR3 DNA reads as TGTGCCAGCACCCAGGACAGGGGAAGTGAAAAACTGTTTTTT.

The chain carries TRBV7-9 and TRBJ2-7; D gene unclear. The CDR3 runs 13 residues. V lost 3 bases to trimming and J lost 3 bases, with 9 bases between them. The germline V gene encodes CDR1 SEHNR and CDR2 FQNEAQ (reference sequence). The CDR3 loop reads CASSFFTSYEQYF. In nucleotides, the CDR3 is TGTGCCAGCAGCTTTTTTACGAGCTACGAGCAGTACTTC.

This chain links TRBV10-3 with TRBJ2-5; D gene ambiguous. Germline V gene lookup returns CDR1 ENHRY and CDR2 SYGVKD. This CDR3 is 12 amino acids long. V dropped 3 bases and J dropped 4 bases, with 6 bases sitting between them. The CDR3 DNA follows: TGTGCCATCAGTGACATGGTAGAGACCCAGTACTTC. Protein product: CAISDMVETQYF.

CDR3 sequence (DNA): TGTGCCAGCAGCTCATGGACTAGTAGCTACGAGCAGTACTTC. It yields the protein CASSSWTSSYEQYF. V usage is TRBV11-2 and J usage is TRBJ2-7, with 7 bases identical to TRBD2. Per germline, CDR1 SGHAT and CDR2 FQNNGV. This CDR3 has 14 residues. J was trimmed by 3 bases and V by 4 bases; bases with no gene match: 6.

The CDR3 DNA follows: TGTGCCAGCAGTTTCGTCTGGGGGCGCTTGAACTATGGCTACACCTTC. Amino acid sequence: CASSFVWGRLNYGYTF. The gene calls are TRBV27 and TRBJ1-2; TRBD1 might be the D (6 bases). In germline, CDR1 is MNHEY, CDR2 SMNVEV (reference sequence). The CDR3 length is 16 residues. Trimming removed 3 bases from V and 2 bases from J, with 16 bases in between.

The chain is built from TRBV7-9 and TRBJ1-5; maybe TRBD1 (5 bases). V dropped 5 bases and J dropped 4 bases, with 12 bases sitting between them. Germline CDR1 is SEHNR and CDR2 is FQNEAQ (reference sequence). The CDR3 runs 14 residues. The CDR3 nucleotides are TGTGCCAGCAGCCCGACTGAGGGGAATCAGCCCCAGCATTTT. Protein sequence: CASSPTEGNQPQHF.

The chain combines TRBV13 with TRBJ2-3; D may match TRBD1 or TRBD2 (5 bases each). There are 14 residues in the CDR3. Between the trimmed V and J ends, which lost 5 bases and 2 bases, there was a span of 11 bases. The germline V gene encodes CDR1 PRHDT and CDR2 FYEKMQ (reference sequence). DNA for the CDR3: TGTGCCAGCAGCCCGGGGCATCCCACAGATACGCAGTATTTT. Its protein product is CASSPGHPTDTQYF.

The rearrangement uses TRBV5-1 and TRBJ2-3, with 14 bases matching TRBD2. The germline V gene has CDR1 SGHRS and CDR2 YFSETQ. There are 17 residues in the CDR3. The ends lost 4 bases at V and 3 bases at J; junction bases unmatched: 7. The CDR3 sequence: CASSTGTSGRATDTQYF. CDR3 in DNA: TGCGCCAGCAGCACCGGGACTAGCGGGAGAGCGACAGATACGCAGTATTTT.

J is TRBJ2-1 and V is TRBV15; D gene ambiguous. CDR1 LNHNV and CDR2 YYDKDF come from the germline V gene (reference sequence). V was trimmed by 8 bases and J by 8 bases, leaving 10 bases between them. The CDR3 covers 11 residues. In DNA, the CDR3 is TGTGCCACCGCCCTGGGGTATGAGCAGTTCTTC. Residues: CATALGYEQFF.

The chain links TRBV7-3 to TRBJ2-1; D call uncertain. This CDR3 comprises 15 residues. The germline V and J ends were trimmed by 1 base and 6 bases, with 13 bases remaining between them. The V gene's germline CDR1 is SGHTA and CDR2 FQGTGA. CDR3 sequence reads: CASSLNPGPRNEQFF. DNA for the CDR3: TGTGCCAGCAGCTTAAATCCAGGCCCTCGCAATGAGCAGTTCTTC.

To note about this clone: The same CDR3 also results from other DNA sequences found in this sample. The chain recombines TRBV30 with TRBJ2-7; D is undetermined. The V gene's germline CDR1 is GTSNPN and CDR2 SVGIG (reference sequence). V was shortened by 0 bases and J by 2 bases, with 5 bases between the two germline ends. The CDR3 has 12 amino acids. CDR3 region: CAWSVGPYEQYF. The CDR3 nucleotides read TGTGCCTGGAGTGTCGGCCCCTACGAGCAGTACTTC.

The count of this clone is one. The same CDR3 also results from other DNA sequences found in this sample. The chain joins TRBV18 to TRBJ2-1; 14 positions agree with TRBD2. With V trimmed by 4 bases and J by 2 bases, 1 base remained unmatched. The CDR3 has 16 residues. CDR1 and CDR2 from the germline V gene are KGHSH and LQKENI. Written as DNA, the CDR3 is TGTGCCAGCTCACAGGGACTAGCGGGGGCCTACAATGAGCAGTTCTTC. Translation: CASSQGLAGAYNEQFF.

The chain joins TRBV4-3 to TRBJ2-4; D might be TRBD1 (5 bases). There are 16 residues in the CDR3. Germline CDR1 is LGHNA and CDR2 is YSLEER. The ends were cut back, 1 base at V and 1 base at J, with 11 bases in the middle. Written as DNA, the CDR3 is TGCGCCAGCAGCCAAGGGGGCCTTCGGGCCAAAAACATTCAGTACTTC. Translating it yields CASSQGGLRAKNIQYF.

Comments on this clone: Other nucleotide sequences from this sample produce the same CDR3. The chain recombines TRBV7-9 with TRBJ2-7, with D hard to call. Trimming pared 4 bases from V and 3 bases from J, leaving 4 bases between. CDR3 length: 11 residues. In germline, CDR1 is SEHNR, CDR2 FQNEAQ (reference sequence). This chain's CDR3 is CASSSIYEQYF. The CDR3 coding sequence is TGTGCCAGCAGCTCAATCTACGAGCAGTACTTC.

The chain links TRBV19 to TRBJ2-2; 7 bases fit TRBD2. With 11 bases clipped from V and 1 base from J, the junction kept 10 bases outside the gene matches. Germline CDR1 is LNHDA and CDR2 is SQIVND (reference sequence). The CDR3 is made up of 15 amino acids. The CDR3 coding sequence is TGTGCCTCCGTGGGGCTAGCGGTGAACACCGGGGAGCTGTTTTTT. This gives the protein CASVGLAVNTGELFF.

The V and J genes are TRBV10-3 and TRBJ2-3; 9 positions agree with TRBD2. Germline values: CDR1 ENHRY, CDR2 SYGVKD. Germline trimming cut 0 bases from V and 0 bases from J; bases unmatched to any gene: 7. This CDR3 contains 18 residues. The chain's CDR3 is CAISESASGITSTDTQYF. The CDR3 DNA sequence: TGTGCCATCAGTGAGTCGGCTAGCGGGATTACTAGCACAGATACGCAGTATTTT.

As regards this clone: This sample also contains other DNA sequences that code for the same CDR3. V is TRBV9 and J is TRBJ2-7; D gene uncertain. The CDR3 runs to 13 residues. Germline values: CDR1 SGDLS, CDR2 YYNGEE. With 3 bases removed from V and 4 bases from J, the gap between germline ends came to 11 bases. The CDR3 coding sequence is TGTGCCAGCAGCGCCTCAGATGGTTACGAGCAGTACTTC. Translating it yields CASSASDGYEQYF.

This clone has only a few counts. Additional DNA sequences in this sample encode the identical CDR3. V gene TRBV6-6 combines with J gene TRBJ1-1; D is uncertain. The germline gives CDR1 MNHNY, CDR2 SVGAGI (reference sequence). This CDR3 has 14 residues. Deletions cut 0 bases from V and 1 base from J, with 6 bases between. The CDR3 protein is CASSYSRANTEAFF. The CDR3 DNA is TGTGCCAGCAGTTACTCGAGGGCGAACACTGAAGCTTTCTTT.

This sequence joins TRBV5-4 and TRBJ1-5; D is possibly TRBD1 (5 bases). Germline V gives CDR1 SGHNT, CDR2 YYREEE (reference sequence). Trimming left V 4 bases short and J 4 bases short, with 12 bases between. This CDR3 spans 14 amino acids. This CDR3 reads CASSQGDRNQPQHF. As DNA, the CDR3 is TGTGCCAGCAGCCAGGGCGACCGGAATCAGCCCCAGCATTTT.

This clone was seen more than once but under ten times. V usage is TRBV7-3 and J usage is TRBJ2-2; D is unresolved. Germline assignment: CDR1 SGHTA and CDR2 FQGTGA. V was pared by 5 bases and J by 0 bases, with 7 bases between. The CDR3 has 14 amino acids. The CDR3 here is CASSLGSNTGELFF. Here the CDR3 DNA reads TGTGCCAGCAGCCTAGGATCGAACACCGGGGAGCTGTTTTTT.

This clone was recorded a few times. This sample also contains other DNA sequences that code for the same CDR3. The chain links TRBV11-2 to TRBJ2-7, with 10 bases aligning to TRBD1. The ends lost 1 base at V and 3 bases at J; junction bases unmatched: 0. Germline values: CDR1 SGHAT, CDR2 FQNNGV. The CDR3 contains 14 residues. Here the CDR3 DNA reads TGTGCCAGCAGCTTAGGGACAGGGGGCTACGAGCAGTACTTC. It specifies CASSLGTGGYEQYF.

The gene calls are TRBV4-3 and TRBJ1-2; D uncertain. The CDR3 contains 13 residues. V lost 4 bases and J lost 6, with 12 bases in between. Germline V gene lookup returns CDR1 LGHNA and CDR2 YSLEER. The CDR3, as DNA: TGCGCCAGCAGCCCCAACCTGGCCGATGGCTACACCTTC. Encoded protein: CASSPNLADGYTF.

Concerning this clone: Other nucleotide sequences from this sample produce the same CDR3. V gene TRBV27 combines with J gene TRBJ2-4; D unresolved. The CDR3 runs 14 residues. The germline V and J ends were trimmed by 2 bases and 0 bases, with 5 bases remaining between them. Germline CDR1 is MNHEY and CDR2 is SMNVEV (reference sequence). The CDR3 sequence: CASSLVGAKNIQYF. The CDR3 DNA is TGTGCCAGCAGTTTAGTGGGAGCCAAAAACATTCAGTACTTC.

This clone was detected once. The chain has TRBV9 and TRBJ2-7, with 7 bases that match TRBD1. The germline CDR1 and CDR2 sequences are SGDLS and YYNGEE. The ends lost 3 bases at V and 0 bases at J; junction bases unmatched: 9. This CDR3 has 16 residues. CDR3 in DNA: TGTGCCAGCAGCGCCTCCGGGACAGCGATCTCCTACGAGCAGTACTTC. Its protein product is CASSASGTAISYEQYF.

The gene calls are TRBV9 and TRBJ2-5; maybe TRBD2 (5 bases). The germline V gene has CDR1 SGDLS and CDR2 YYNGEE. The CDR3 is made up of 15 amino acids. V was shortened by 0 bases and J by 3 bases, with 12 bases between the two germline ends. CDR3 sequence reads: CASSVGSELKETQYF. DNA for the CDR3: TGTGCCAGCAGCGTAGGTAGCGAGTTAAAAGAGACCCAGTACTTC.

CDR3 DNA sequence: TGTGCCAGCAGCTCCCCTGATGTAACCTACAATGAGCAGTTCTTC. It encodes CASSSPDVTYNEQFF. The J gene is TRBJ2-1, the V gene TRBV7-9; no clear D. The CDR3 length is 15 residues. V lost 4 bases and J lost 2, with 12 bases in between. The germline V gene has CDR1 SEHNR and CDR2 FQNEAQ (reference sequence). The full variable domain, completed using reference TRBV7-9 and TRBJ2-1, is DTGVSQNPRHKITKRGQNVTFRCDPISEHNRLYWYRQTLGQGPEFLTYFQNEAQLEKSRLLSDRFSAERPKGSFSTLEIQRTEQGDSAMYLCASSSPDVTYNEQFFGPGTRLTVL.

This chain uses TRBV7-8 with TRBJ2-7; possibly TRBD2 for D (5 bases). The CDR3 runs 15 residues. Germline-derived CDR1 and CDR2 are SGHVS and FQNEAQ. V was clipped by 2 bases and J by 5 bases, with 16 bases between them. CDR3 sequence: CASSLLPGGLNEQYF. The DNA of the CDR3 is TGTGCCAGCAGCTTACTCCCTGGAGGTTTGAACGAGCAGTACTTC.

The chain recombines TRBV7-9 with TRBJ1-1; D is ambiguous. CDR3 length equals 12 residues. Trimming pared 0 bases from V and 9 bases from J, leaving 8 bases between. Germline assignment: CDR1 SEHNR and CDR2 FQNEAQ (reference sequence). In DNA, the CDR3 is TGTGCCAGCAGCTTAGCTACAGACCAAGCTTTCTTT. Protein sequence: CASSLATDQAFF. Full variable domain (missing parts from reference TRBV7-9 and TRBJ1-1): DTGVSQNPRHKITKRGQNVTFRCDPISEHNRLYWYRQTLGQGPEFLTYFQNEAQLEKSRLLSDRFSAERPKGSFSTLEIQRTEQGDSAMYLCASSLATDQAFFGQGTRLTVV.

V is TRBV2 and J is TRBJ2-7; 9 positions agree with TRBD1. The trim removed 2 bases at V and 5 bases at J, leaving 10 bases unmatched. CDR3 length equals 16 residues. Germline V lookup: CDR1 SNHLY, CDR2 FYNNEI. The CDR3 protein is CASSEITGGSPNEQYF. In DNA, the CDR3 is TGTGCCAGCAGTGAAATTACAGGGGGCTCCCCCAACGAGCAGTACTTC. Looking up the rest from reference TRBV2 and TRBJ2-7 gives the full variable domain: EPEVTQTPSHQVTQMGQEVILRCVPISNHLYFYWYRQILGQKVEFLVSFYNNEISEKSEIFDDQFSVERPDGSNFTLKIRSTKLEDSAMYFCASSEITGGSPNEQYFGPGTRLTVT.

In DNA, the CDR3 is TGTGCCAGCAGCTCGGACTGGGGCGACGAGCAGTACTTC. Its translation is CASSSDWGDEQYF. J is TRBJ2-7 and V is TRBV9, with D possibly being TRBD1 or TRBD2 (5 bases each). The CDR3 runs 13 residues. Trimming removed 4 bases from V and 5 bases from J, with 13 bases in between. Per the germline V gene, CDR1 is SGDLS and CDR2 is YYNGEE.

A remark on this clone: The sample carries other DNA sequences with the same CDR3. This CDR3 reads CASSLAAYSNQPQHF. The CDR3 DNA reads as TGTGCCAGCAGTTTAGCAGCGTATAGCAATCAGCCCCAGCATTTT. The chain links TRBV27 to TRBJ1-5; no reliable D call. Germline V gene lookup returns CDR1 MNHEY and CDR2 SMNVEV (reference sequence). This CDR3 contains 15 residues. Trimming cost V 2 bases and J 0 bases, with 8 bases left between them.

The chain couples TRBV28 to TRBJ2-2; D call uncertain. The CDR3 sequence is 14 residues long. CDR1 is MDHEN and CDR2 is SYDVKM in the germline V gene. V lost 10 bases and J 1 base, leaving 13 bases between the germline ends. The CDR3 DNA follows: TGTGCCACTACCGGTAATAGGAACACCGGGGAGCTGTTTTTT. The encoded protein is CATTGNRNTGELFF.